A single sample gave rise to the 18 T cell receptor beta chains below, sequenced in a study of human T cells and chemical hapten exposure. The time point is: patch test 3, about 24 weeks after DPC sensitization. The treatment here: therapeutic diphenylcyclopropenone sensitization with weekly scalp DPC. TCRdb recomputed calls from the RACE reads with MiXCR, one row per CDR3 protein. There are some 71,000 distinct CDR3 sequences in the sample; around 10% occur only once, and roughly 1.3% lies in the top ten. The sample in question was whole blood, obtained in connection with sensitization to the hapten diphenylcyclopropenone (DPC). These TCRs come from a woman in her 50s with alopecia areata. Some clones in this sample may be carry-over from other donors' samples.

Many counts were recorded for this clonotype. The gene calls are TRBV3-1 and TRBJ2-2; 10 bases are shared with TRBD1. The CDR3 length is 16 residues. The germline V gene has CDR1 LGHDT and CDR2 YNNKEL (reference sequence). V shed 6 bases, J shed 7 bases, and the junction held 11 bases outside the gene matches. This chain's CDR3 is CASSYPGQGRHGELFF. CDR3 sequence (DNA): TGTGCCAGCAGTTACCCGGGACAGGGGCGTCACGGGGAGCTGTTTTTT.

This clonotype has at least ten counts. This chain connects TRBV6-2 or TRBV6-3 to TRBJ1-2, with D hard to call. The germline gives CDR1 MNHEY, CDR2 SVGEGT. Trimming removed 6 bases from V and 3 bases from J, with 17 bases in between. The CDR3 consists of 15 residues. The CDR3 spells CASSRAERPYYGYTF. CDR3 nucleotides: TGTGCCAGCAGCAGAGCCGAACGCCCCTACTATGGCTACACCTTC.

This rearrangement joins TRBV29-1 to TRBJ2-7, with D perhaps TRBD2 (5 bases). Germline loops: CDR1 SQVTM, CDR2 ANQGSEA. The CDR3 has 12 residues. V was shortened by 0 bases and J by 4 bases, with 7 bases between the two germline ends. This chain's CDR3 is CSVEDEGYEQYF. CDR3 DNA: TGCAGCGTTGAAGATGAGGGATACGAGCAGTACTTC.

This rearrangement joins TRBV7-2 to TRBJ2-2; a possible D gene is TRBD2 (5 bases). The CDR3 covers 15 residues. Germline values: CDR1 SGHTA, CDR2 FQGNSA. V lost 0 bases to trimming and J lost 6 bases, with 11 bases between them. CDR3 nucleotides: TGTGCCAGCAGCTTAGCCGCCGCGAGGGCCGGGGAGCTGTTTTTT. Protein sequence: CASSLAAARAGELFF. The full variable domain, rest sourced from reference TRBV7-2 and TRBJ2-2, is GAGVSQSPSNKVTEKGKDVELRCDPISGHTALYWYRQSLGQGLEFLIYFQGNSAPDKSGLPSDRFSAERTGGSVSTLTIQRTQQEDSAVYLCASSLAAARAGELFFGEGSRLTVL.

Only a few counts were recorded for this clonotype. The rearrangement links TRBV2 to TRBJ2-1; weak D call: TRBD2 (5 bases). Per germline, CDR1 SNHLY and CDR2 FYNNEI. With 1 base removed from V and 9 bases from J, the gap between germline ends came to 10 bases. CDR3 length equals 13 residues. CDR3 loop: CASSEGGEAEQFF. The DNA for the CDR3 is TGTGCCAGCAGTGAAGGGGGAGAAGCTGAGCAGTTCTTC.

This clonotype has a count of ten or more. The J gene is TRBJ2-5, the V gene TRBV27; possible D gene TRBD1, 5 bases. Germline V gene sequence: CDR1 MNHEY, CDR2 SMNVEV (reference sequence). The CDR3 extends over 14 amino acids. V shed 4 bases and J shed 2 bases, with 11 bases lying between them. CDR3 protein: CASSSFGHQETQYF. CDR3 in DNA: TGTGCCAGCAGTTCCTTCGGACATCAAGAGACCCAGTACTTC.

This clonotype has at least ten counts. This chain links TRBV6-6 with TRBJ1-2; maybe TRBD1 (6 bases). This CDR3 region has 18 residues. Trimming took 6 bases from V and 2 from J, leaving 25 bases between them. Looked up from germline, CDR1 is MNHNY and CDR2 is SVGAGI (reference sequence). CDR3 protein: CASSYPAGGGGSNYGYTF. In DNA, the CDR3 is TGTGCCAGCAGCTATCCTGCGGGGGGCGGAGGATCCAACTATGGCTACACCTTC.

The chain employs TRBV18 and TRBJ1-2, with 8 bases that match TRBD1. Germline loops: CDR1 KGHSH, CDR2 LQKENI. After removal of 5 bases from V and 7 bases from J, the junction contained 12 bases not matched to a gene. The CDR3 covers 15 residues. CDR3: CASSSSRGLDSGYTF. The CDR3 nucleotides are TGTGCCAGCTCATCTTCCAGGGGGCTGGATTCTGGCTACACCTTC.

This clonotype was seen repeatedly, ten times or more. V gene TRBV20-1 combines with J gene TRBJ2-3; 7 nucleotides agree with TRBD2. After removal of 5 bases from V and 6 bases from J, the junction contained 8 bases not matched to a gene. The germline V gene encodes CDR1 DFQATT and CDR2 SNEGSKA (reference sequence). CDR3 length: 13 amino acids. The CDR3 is CSAGPSGGDTQYF. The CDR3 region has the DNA TGCAGTGCTGGACCTAGCGGAGGGGATACGCAGTATTTT.

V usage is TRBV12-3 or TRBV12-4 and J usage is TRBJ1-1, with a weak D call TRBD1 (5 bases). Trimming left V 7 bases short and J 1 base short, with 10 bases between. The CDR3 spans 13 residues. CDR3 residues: CASTSTGNTEAFF. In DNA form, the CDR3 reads TGTGCCAGCACCTCCACAGGGAACACTGAAGCTTTCTTT.

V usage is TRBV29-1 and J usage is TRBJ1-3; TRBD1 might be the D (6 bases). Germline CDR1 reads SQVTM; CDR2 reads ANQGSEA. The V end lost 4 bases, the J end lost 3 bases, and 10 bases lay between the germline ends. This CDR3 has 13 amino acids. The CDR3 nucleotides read TGCAGCGTTGTACAGGGATTTGGAAACACCATATATTTT. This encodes CSVVQGFGNTIYF.

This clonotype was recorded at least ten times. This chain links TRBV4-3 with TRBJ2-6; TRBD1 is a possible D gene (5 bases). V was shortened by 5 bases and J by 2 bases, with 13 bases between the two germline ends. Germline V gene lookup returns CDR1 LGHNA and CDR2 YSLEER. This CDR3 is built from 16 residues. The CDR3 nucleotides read TGCGCCAGCAGCACCCCTGGCAGGGCTGGGGCCAACGTCCTGACTTTC. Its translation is CASSTPGRAGANVLTF.

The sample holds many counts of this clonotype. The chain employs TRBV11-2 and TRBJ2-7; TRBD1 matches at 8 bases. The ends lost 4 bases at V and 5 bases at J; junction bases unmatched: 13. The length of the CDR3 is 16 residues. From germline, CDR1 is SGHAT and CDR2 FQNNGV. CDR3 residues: CASSYQGQGRKDEQYF. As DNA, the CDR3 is TGTGCCAGCAGCTATCAAGGACAGGGAAGGAAGGACGAGCAGTACTTC.

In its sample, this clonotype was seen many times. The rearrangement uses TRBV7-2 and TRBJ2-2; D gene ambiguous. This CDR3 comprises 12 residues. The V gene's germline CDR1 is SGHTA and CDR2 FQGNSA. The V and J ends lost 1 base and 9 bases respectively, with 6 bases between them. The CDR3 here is CASSLVIRELFF. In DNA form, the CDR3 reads TGTGCCAGCAGCTTAGTAATCAGGGAGCTGTTTTTT.

DNA for the CDR3: TGTGCCAGCAGGACAGGGATCTACGAGCAGTACTTC. Translating it yields CASRTGIYEQYF. The chain combines TRBV27 with TRBJ2-7; 7 bases fit TRBD1. This CDR3 is 12 amino acids long. The V and J ends lost 6 bases and 3 bases, in that order; junction bases with no gene match: 2. Germline V gene lookup returns CDR1 MNHEY and CDR2 SMNVEV (reference sequence).

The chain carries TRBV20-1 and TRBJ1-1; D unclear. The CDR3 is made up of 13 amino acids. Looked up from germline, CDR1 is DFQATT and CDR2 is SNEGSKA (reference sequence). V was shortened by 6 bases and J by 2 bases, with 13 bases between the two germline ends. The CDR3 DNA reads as TGCAGTGCGCCGGACCGTCTTAACACTGAAGCTTTCTTT. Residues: CSAPDRLNTEAFF.

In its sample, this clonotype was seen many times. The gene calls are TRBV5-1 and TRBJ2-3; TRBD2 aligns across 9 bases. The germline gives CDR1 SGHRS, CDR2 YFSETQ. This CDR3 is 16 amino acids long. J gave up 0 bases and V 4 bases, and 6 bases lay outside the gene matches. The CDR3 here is CASSLGTSPSTDTQYF. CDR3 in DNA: TGCGCCAGCAGCCTGGGGACTAGCCCTAGCACAGATACGCAGTATTTT.

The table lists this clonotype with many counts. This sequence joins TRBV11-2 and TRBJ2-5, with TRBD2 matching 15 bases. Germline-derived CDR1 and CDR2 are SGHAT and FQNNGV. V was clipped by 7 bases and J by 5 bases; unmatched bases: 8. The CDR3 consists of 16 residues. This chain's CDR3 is CASTGMGLAGGETQYF. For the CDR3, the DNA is TGTGCCAGCACCGGTATGGGACTAGCGGGAGGCGAGACCCAGTACTTC.